What follows are 21 T cell receptor beta chains derived from one specimen sequenced in a study of CD8 T cells in Susac syndrome. Random-hexamer reverse transcription was applied to about 0.45 to 1 ug RNA. MiXCR, run by TCRdb on the immunoSEQ multiplex PCR reads, gives a single entry per CDR3 protein. The sample includes over 150,000 distinct CDR3 sequences, around 94% of them seen just once. The specimen sequenced was CD4+ T cells from PBMCs. The origin of the receptors is a human donor with Susac syndrome.

The V and J genes are TRBV5-1 and TRBJ1-1; D gene unclear. The CDR3 contains 14 residues. Germline CDR1 SGHRS, CDR2 YFSETQ. With 1 base removed from V and 1 base from J, the gap between germline ends came to 8 bases. In nucleotides, the CDR3 is TGCGCCAGCAGCTTGATCGAAACGAACACTGAAGCTTTCTTT. Encoded protein: CASSLIETNTEAFF.

The rearrangement uses TRBV29-1 and TRBJ2-7; D possibly corresponds to TRBD2 (5 bases). CDR1 and CDR2 (germline): SQVTM, ANQGSEA. The CDR3 has 14 amino acids. V shed 7 bases and J shed 2 bases, with 18 bases lying between them. This CDR3 is CSASGGGSPYEQYF. The CDR3 DNA is TGCAGCGCCTCAGGCGGCGGGTCTCCCTACGAGCAGTACTTC.

The V call is TRBV5-1, the J call TRBJ1-1; D gene ambiguous. Trimming left V 1 base short and J 0 bases short, with 7 bases between. CDR1 and CDR2 from the germline V gene are SGHRS and YFSETQ. The CDR3 covers 14 residues. The CDR3 reads CASSLTVMNTEAFF. The DNA for the CDR3 is TGCGCCAGCAGCTTGACGGTCATGAACACTGAAGCTTTCTTT.

The rearrangement uses TRBV20-1 and TRBJ2-7; D is possibly TRBD1 (5 bases). The CDR3 is 14 residues long. V was pared by 6 bases and J by 2 bases, with 17 bases between. Germline CDR1 reads DFQATT; CDR2 reads SNEGSKA (reference sequence). CDR3 DNA sequence: TGCAGTGCCCCGAGACAGCCCTTTCCCTACGAGCAGTACTTC. Translation gives CSAPRQPFPYEQYF.

The chain links TRBV30 to TRBJ1-2; 7 bases match TRBD1. V lost 3 bases, J lost 6 bases, and 7 bases stayed unmatched. Germline CDR1 is GTSNPN and CDR2 is SVGIG (reference sequence). CDR3 length: 13 residues. CDR3 nucleotide sequence: TGTGCCTGGAGAACTCAAGGGACAGATGGCTACACCTTC. Encoded protein: CAWRTQGTDGYTF.

V usage is TRBV5-4 and J usage is TRBJ1-4; the match to TRBD1 covers 7 bases. With 0 bases clipped from V and 8 bases from J, the junction kept 7 bases outside the gene matches. CDR3 length equals 15 residues. Germline CDR1 and CDR2: SGHNT and YYREEE (reference sequence). The CDR3 sequence is CASSLDRGREEKLFF. The CDR3 DNA follows: TGTGCCAGCAGCTTGGACAGGGGAAGGGAAGAAAAACTGTTTTTT.

The gene calls are TRBV5-6 and TRBJ2-3; D is unresolved. This CDR3 is 13 amino acids long. The germline V gene encodes CDR1 SGHDT and CDR2 YYEEEE. V lost 5 bases, J lost 3 bases, and 10 bases lay in between. DNA for the CDR3: TGTGCCAGCAGTTTAGTAGGAACAGATACGCAGTATTTT. Its translation: CASSLVGTDTQYF.

This chain connects TRBV7-9 to TRBJ2-3, with 13 positions matching TRBD2. The CDR3 consists of 16 residues. Germline CDR1 and CDR2: SEHNR and FQNEAQ (reference sequence). After removal of 5 bases from V and 4 bases from J, the junction contained 6 bases not matched to a gene. For the CDR3, the DNA is TGTGCCAGCAGCGCTATACTAGCGGGGGGGCCAGATACGCAGTATTTT. Its protein product is CASSAILAGGPDTQYF.

The chain links TRBV25-1 to TRBJ2-3, with 7 bases fitting TRBD2. CDR3 length: 14 residues. CDR1 is MGHDK, CDR2 SYGVNS, per germline. J gave up 1 base and V 3 bases, and 1 base lay outside the gene matches. Written as DNA, the CDR3 is TGTGCCAGCAGTGACCGGGGGGGCACAGATACGCAGTATTTT. The encoded protein is CASSDRGGTDTQYF.

The rearrangement joins TRBV20-1 to TRBJ2-7, with D uncertain. Germline-derived CDR1 and CDR2 are DFQATT and SNEGSKA (reference sequence). V was clipped by 3 bases and J by 7 bases, with 13 bases between them. The CDR3 loop spans 12 amino acids. The CDR3 region is CSARFGLPEQYF. CDR3 bases: TGCAGTGCTAGGTTTGGCCTGCCTGAGCAGTACTTC.

This sequence joins TRBV7-2 and TRBJ2-3, with 7 bases identical to TRBD1. The CDR3 covers 17 residues. Per germline, CDR1 SGHTA and CDR2 FQGNSA. Losses at the gene ends were 0 bases for V and 2 bases for J; bases not matched to a gene: 8. CDR3 sequence (DNA): TGTGCCAGCAGCTTAGCGATCCGGGACAGATTCACAGATACGCAGTATTTT. It translates to CASSLAIRDRFTDTQYF.

The chain combines TRBV18 with TRBJ1-2; 8 bases are shared with TRBD1. Germline V CDR1 and CDR2: KGHSH, LQKENI. The CDR3 spans 15 residues. V shed 3 bases and J 7 bases; nucleotides not matched to a gene: 10. The CDR3 nucleotides are TGTGCCAGCTCACCCACCTCGGACAGGGTGTTTGGCTACACCTTC. It specifies CASSPTSDRVFGYTF.

This clonotype was picked up a small number of times. The CDR3 loop is CASSPGLGGDTQYF. In DNA, the CDR3 is TGTGCCAGCAGCCCTGGCTTGGGGGGCGACACGCAGTATTTT. This chain joins TRBV5-8 and TRBJ2-3; the D call may be TRBD1 or TRBD2 (6 bases each). Trimming pared 4 bases from V and 9 bases from J, leaving 18 bases between. Germline values: CDR1 SGHTS, CDR2 YDEGEE. The CDR3 consists of 14 residues.

The CDR3 DNA reads as TGTGCCAGCAGCTTCTCCAGGGGGGACACTGAAGCTTTCTTT. Translated, it gives CASSFSRGDTEAFF. The V call is TRBV7-8, the J call TRBJ1-1; 7 nucleotides match TRBD1. Germline V gene sequence: CDR1 SGHVS, CDR2 FQNEAQ. The CDR3 is 14 amino acids. V lost 3 bases, J lost 3 bases, and 4 bases stayed unmatched.

The rearrangement links TRBV3-1 to TRBJ2-1; D unresolved. The CDR3 extends over 15 amino acids. V was shortened by 3 bases and J by 0 bases, with 9 bases between the two germline ends. CDR1 and CDR2 from the germline V gene are LGHDT and YNNKEL (reference sequence). CDR3 nucleotide sequence: TGTGCCAGCAGCCACTTGGTAGGCTCCTACAATGAGCAGTTCTTC. Translation: CASSHLVGSYNEQFF.

This clonotype was counted only a few times. The V and J genes are TRBV27 and TRBJ1-1; weak D call: TRBD1 (5 bases). V dropped 5 bases and J dropped 4 bases, with 8 bases sitting between them. CDR1 is MNHEY, CDR2 SMNVEV, per germline (reference sequence). There are 12 residues in the CDR3. The CDR3 DNA is TGTGCCAGCAGTCGGGGGGGCACTGAAGCTTTCTTT. This sequence encodes CASSRGGTEAFF.

The chain employs TRBV29-1 and TRBJ2-7, with 10 bases that match TRBD2. The V gene's germline CDR1 is SQVTM and CDR2 ANQGSEA. CDR3 size: 13 residues. Germline trimming cut 4 bases from V and 5 bases from J; bases unmatched to any gene: 5. The CDR3 DNA reads as TGCAGCGTTGGAGCGGGAGGGCCCAACGAGCAGTACTTC. Its protein product is CSVGAGGPNEQYF.

This chain uses TRBV28 with TRBJ1-1, with D perhaps matching TRBD1 (6 bases). CDR3 length equals 15 residues. CDR1 MDHEN and CDR2 SYDVKM come from the germline V gene. Trimming took 0 bases from V and 1 from J, leaving 9 bases between them. CDR3 DNA: TGTGCCAGCAGTTTATGGACAGGACAGAACACTGAAGCTTTCTTT. Its translation is CASSLWTGQNTEAFF. The full variable domain, its missing parts supplied by reference TRBV28 and TRBJ1-1, is DVKVTQSSRYLVKRTGEKVFLECVQDMDHENMFWYRQDPGLGLRLIYFSYDVKMKEKGDIPEGYSVSREKKERFSLILESASTNQTSMYLCASSLWTGQNTEAFFGQGTRLTVV.

The CDR3 spells CASSLEVRTASGYTF. In DNA, the CDR3 is TGCGCCAGCAGCTTGGAAGTACGGACAGCAAGTGGCTACACCTTC. The chain recombines TRBV5-1 with TRBJ1-2; possibly TRBD1 for D (6 bases). The CDR3 runs to 15 residues. The germline V gene has CDR1 SGHRS and CDR2 YFSETQ. The germline V and J ends were trimmed by 0 bases and 7 bases, with 16 bases remaining between them.

The genes are TRBV2 and TRBJ1-1; no reliable D call. The V end lost 2 bases, the J end lost 0 bases, and 4 bases lay between the germline ends. Germline CDR1 reads SNHLY; CDR2 reads FYNNEI. The CDR3 consists of 13 residues. The CDR3 DNA reads TGTGCCAGCAGTGAACAGCTGAACACTGAAGCTTTCTTT. Translating gives CASSEQLNTEAFF.

The chain combines TRBV5-1 with TRBJ2-2, with TRBD1 identical over 8 bases. V lost 4 bases, J lost 1 base, and 3 bases stayed unmatched. This CDR3 contains 15 residues. CDR1 and CDR2 from the germline V gene are SGHRS and YFSETQ. In DNA form, the CDR3 reads TGCGCCAGCAGCCGGGGACAGGTGAACACCGGGGAGCTGTTTTTT. Translated: CASSRGQVNTGELFF.